The T cell receptor beta chain under discussion was sequenced for a study of post-analysis software for immune sequencing data. Points on this clonotype: Its antigen is unidentified.

The V gene's germline CDR1 is KGHSH and CDR2 LQKENI. The CDR3 is 15 amino acids. The V end lost 2 bases, the J end lost 2 bases, and 12 bases lay between the germline ends. Study results and limitations: Clustering by F measure revealed strong co-clustering among samples prepared together in one batch. Patients had higher frequencies than controls of a handful of TRBV segments, including TRBV5-6, TRBV5-1 and TRBV20-1.

Every TCR beta cDNA library bore unique molecular identifiers. TCRdb processed the PCR reads anew with MiXCR; each CDR3 protein has one entry. The data contain approximately 730,000 distinct CDR3 sequences, roughly 27% of them seen just once; the ten biggest clones take up around 0.6%. The sequence derives from a girl aged 10-17 years with multiple sclerosis. V and J are TRBV18 and TRBJ1-2; a possible D gene is TRBD1 (5 bases). What was sequenced was blood. The DNA of the CDR3 is TGTGCCAGCTCACCAACCAGGGTCGGGAACTATGGCTACACCTTC. Protein: CASSPTRVGNYGYTF.